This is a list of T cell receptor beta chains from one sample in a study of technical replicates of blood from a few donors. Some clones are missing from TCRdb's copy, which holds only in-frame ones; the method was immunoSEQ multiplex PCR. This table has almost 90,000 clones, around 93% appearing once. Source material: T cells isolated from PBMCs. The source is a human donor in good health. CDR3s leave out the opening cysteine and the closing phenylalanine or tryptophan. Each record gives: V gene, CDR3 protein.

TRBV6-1 ASAGTSIYNEQF
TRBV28 ASSGLAGGKNEQF
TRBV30 AWSVTSNPGQLYEQY
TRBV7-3 ASSPGTSGEQY
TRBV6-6 ASSSPLGGWNTIY
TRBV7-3 ASSPGGGYEQY
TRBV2 ASSEQGAGNTIY
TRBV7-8 ASRSSRTDTQY
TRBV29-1 SVLGQDADTQY
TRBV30 AWNSLANTGELF
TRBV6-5 ASSYLGQGRVYEQY
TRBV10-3 AISESRSNQSYEQY
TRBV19 ASTWAGPLLSSGNTIY
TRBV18 ASSPGAGGGSATEAF
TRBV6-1 ASRGFTGYGYT
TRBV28 ASSFTRSNEKLF
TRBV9 ASSPRGGSTYNEQF
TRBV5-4 ASSLAPLWEVYNEQF
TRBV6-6 ASSWTGYQETQY
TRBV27 ASSLVTGSYEQY
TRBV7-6 ASSHRDSSSYEQY